Below, 16 T cell receptor beta chains from the same sample are listed, as sequenced in a study of T cells in severe cutaneous drug reactions. The donors had carbamazepine-induced Stevens-Johnson syndrome or toxic epidermal necrolysis. TCR subtype-specific primers in iRepertoire multiplex PCR prepared libraries for bulk and single-cell sequencing. With the multiplex PCR reads reprocessed, TCRdb shows one record per CDR3 protein and no DNA. Its clone listing holds fewer than 7,500 distinct CDR3 sequences. Material: cells from a skin blister. The receptor source for this set is a human donor with toxic epidermal necrolysis, a severe cutaneous drug reaction.

The V and J genes are TRBV28 and TRBJ2-7; the D call of TRBD2 rests on TCRdb alone, since no DNA is present to check it. The CDR3 runs 15 residues. From germline, CDR1 is MDHEN and CDR2 SYDVKM. CDR3 residues: CATQLAPGLAYEQYF.

The genes are TRBV27 and TRBJ2-3; TCRdb outputs TRBD1, but without DNA this stays unchecked. Germline CDR1 and CDR2: MNHEY and SMNVEV (reference sequence). CDR3 length: 11 amino acids. The chain's CDR3 is CASSGGDTQYF.

The chain employs TRBV27 and TRBJ2-2. Germline values: CDR1 MNHEY, CDR2 SMNVEV (reference sequence). The CDR3 sequence is 15 residues long. The chain's CDR3 is CASSLLGLGSGELFF.

This rearrangement joins TRBV6-2 or TRBV6-3 to TRBJ2-6; there is no DNA to check the TCRdb D call of TRBD1. CDR3 length equals 17 residues. Germline V gene sequence: CDR1 MNHEY, CDR2 SVGEGT. CDR3 region: CASSTPGGGSGANVLTF.

The chain combines TRBV4-2 with TRBJ1-1; TCRdb indicates TRBD1, and absent DNA this call remains unverified. Germline V gene data show CDR1 as LGHNA and CDR2 as YNFKEQ. The CDR3 covers 14 residues. CDR3 protein: CASSQKQGSTEAFF.

The J gene is TRBJ1-5, the V gene TRBV6-1. Germline V gives CDR1 MNHNS, CDR2 SASEGT. There are 17 residues in the CDR3. This chain's CDR3 is CASSEREGLAAGQPQHF.

This clonotype is deemed medium-sized by its frequency. V is TRBV28 and J is TRBJ2-7. CDR1 and CDR2 (germline): MDHEN, SYDVKM. The CDR3 has 15 residues. The CDR3 reads CASSLQAGAHYEQYF.

This clonotype counts as medium-sized by frequency. The chain couples TRBV7-8 to TRBJ1-4. Germline-derived CDR1 and CDR2 are SGHVS and FQNEAQ. There are 14 residues in the CDR3. The CDR3 loop is CASSLLGRGGKLFF. The entire variable domain, with the rest obtained from reference TRBV7-8 and TRBJ1-4, is as follows: GAGVSQSPRYKVAKRGQDVALRCDPISGHVSLFWYQQALGQGPEFLTYFQNEAQLDKSGLPSDRFFAERPEGSVSTLKIQRTQQEDSAVYLCASSLLGRGGKLFFGSGTQLSVL.

The CDR3 loop reads CASSPTASSTDTQYF. The chain recombines TRBV2 with TRBJ2-3. There are 15 residues in the CDR3. Germline V gene lookup returns CDR1 SNHLY and CDR2 FYNNEI.

The CDR3 spells CASSFNRQPNTEAFF. The J gene is TRBJ1-1, the V gene TRBV7-2. CDR3 length equals 15 residues. CDR1 and CDR2 (germline): SGHTA, FQGNSA.

V and J are TRBV7-9 and TRBJ1-1; as DNA is missing, the TRBD1 call by TCRdb cannot be tested. This CDR3 has 16 amino acids. Germline V gene sequence: CDR1 SEHNR, CDR2 FQNEAQ (reference sequence). The CDR3 spells CASRGFSGQGFAEAFF.

This chain connects TRBV29-1 to TRBJ1-1. The germline V gene encodes CDR1 SQVTM and CDR2 ANQGSEA. The CDR3 spans 13 residues. The CDR3 here is CSVEYLEKTEAFF.

V is TRBV20-1 and J is TRBJ2-1. CDR1 is DFQATT and CDR2 is SNEGSKA in the germline V gene (reference sequence). This CDR3 is built from 13 residues. The chain's CDR3 is CSARGQLNNEQFF.

Here the CDR3 reads CASSLYRGSSYEQYF. The V and J genes are TRBV28 and TRBJ2-7; TCRdb outputs TRBD1, but without DNA this stays unchecked. Germline lookup yields CDR1 MDHEN and CDR2 SYDVKM. The CDR3 has 15 amino acids.

The chain joins TRBV5-5 to TRBJ1-2. Per germline, CDR1 SGHKS and CDR2 YYEKEE (reference sequence). The CDR3 runs 14 residues. CDR3 amino acids: CASSLDRPDYGYTF.

The J gene is TRBJ1-4, the V gene TRBV20-1. Germline-derived CDR1 and CDR2 are DFQATT and SNEGSKA (reference sequence). There are 14 residues in the CDR3. CDR3: CSALQIQQGEKLFF.